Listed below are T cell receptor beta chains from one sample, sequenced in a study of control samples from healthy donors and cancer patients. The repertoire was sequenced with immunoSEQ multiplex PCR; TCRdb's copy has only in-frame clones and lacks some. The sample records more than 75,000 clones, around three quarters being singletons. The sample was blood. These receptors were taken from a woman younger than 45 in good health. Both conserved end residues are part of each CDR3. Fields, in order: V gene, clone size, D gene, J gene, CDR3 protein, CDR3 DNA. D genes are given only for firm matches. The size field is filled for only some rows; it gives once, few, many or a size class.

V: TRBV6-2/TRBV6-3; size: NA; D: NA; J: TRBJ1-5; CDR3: CASSYLQSYQPQHF; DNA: TGTGCCAGCAGTTATTTGCAGTCCTATCAGCCCCAGCATTTT
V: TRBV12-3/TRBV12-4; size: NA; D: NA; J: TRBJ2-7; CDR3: CASTLDGYEQYF; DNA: TGTGCCAGCACCCTAGACGGCTACGAGCAGTACTTC
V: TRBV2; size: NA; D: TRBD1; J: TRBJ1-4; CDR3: CASRPGGDKLFF; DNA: TGTGCCAGCAGGCCAGGGGGGGACAAACTGTTTTTT
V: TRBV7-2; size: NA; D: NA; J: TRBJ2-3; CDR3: CASRPMGDTQYF; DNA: TGTGCCAGCAGGCCGATGGGAGATACGCAGTATTTT
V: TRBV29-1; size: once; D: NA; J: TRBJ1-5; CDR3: CSVVDSSYQPQHF; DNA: TGCAGCGTTGTTGACAGTTCATATCAGCCCCAGCATTTT
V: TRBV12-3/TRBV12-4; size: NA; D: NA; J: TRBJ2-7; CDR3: CASSLIEGSEQYF; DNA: TGTGCCAGCAGTTTAATCGAGGGAAGCGAGCAGTACTTC
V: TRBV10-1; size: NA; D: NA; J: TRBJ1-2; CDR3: CASSEGNRDDYGYTF; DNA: TGCGCCAGCAGTGAGGGGAACAGGGACGACTATGGCTACACCTTC
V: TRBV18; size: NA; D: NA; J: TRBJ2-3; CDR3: CASSPGGRTDTQYF; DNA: TGTGCCAGCTCACCGGGGGGGCGTACAGATACGCAGTATTTT
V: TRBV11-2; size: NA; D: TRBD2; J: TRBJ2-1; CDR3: CASDPGGLSYNEQFF; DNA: TGTGCCAGCGATCCGGGGGGGCTCTCCTACAATGAGCAGTTCTTC
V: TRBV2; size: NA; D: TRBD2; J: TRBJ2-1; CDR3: CASREGLAVANEQFF; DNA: TGTGCCAGCAGGGAAGGACTAGCTGTGGCCAATGAGCAGTTCTTC
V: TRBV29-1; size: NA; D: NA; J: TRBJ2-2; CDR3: CSATWPTGELFF; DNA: TGCAGCGCGACTTGGCCCACCGGGGAGCTGTTTTTT
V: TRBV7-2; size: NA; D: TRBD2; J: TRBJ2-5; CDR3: CASSLPTRASGGARETQYF; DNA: TGTGCCAGCAGCTTGCCGACTCGGGCTAGCGGGGGGGCCCGCGAGACCCAGTACTTC
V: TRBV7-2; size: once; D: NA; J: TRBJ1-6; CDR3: CASSLKAGTSPLHF; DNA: TGTGCCAGCAGCCTAAAGGCAGGGACTTCACCCCTCCACTTT
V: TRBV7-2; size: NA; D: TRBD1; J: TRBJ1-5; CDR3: CASSPDRGQPQHF; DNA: TGTGCCAGCAGCCCCGACAGGGGTCAGCCCCAGCATTTT
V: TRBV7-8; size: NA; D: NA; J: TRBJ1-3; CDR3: CASSLGDTGNTIYF; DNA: TGTGCCAGCAGCCTAGGGGACACTGGAAACACCATATATTTT
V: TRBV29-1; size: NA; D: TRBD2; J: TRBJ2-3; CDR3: CSVNPGLAVLSDTQYF; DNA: TGCAGCGTTAACCCCGGACTAGCGGTTTTGTCAGATACGCAGTATTTT
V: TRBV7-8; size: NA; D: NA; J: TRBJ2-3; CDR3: CASSTGRTSTDTQYF; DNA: TGTGCCAGCAGCACGGGTCGCACTAGCACAGATACGCAGTATTTT
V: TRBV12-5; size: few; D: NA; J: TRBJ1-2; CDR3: CASGFVGDAGNYGYTF; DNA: TGTGCTAGTGGTTTTGTAGGGGACGCTGGTAACTATGGCTACACCTTC
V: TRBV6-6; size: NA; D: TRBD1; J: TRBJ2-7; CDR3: CASTGGRNEQYF; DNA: TGTGCCAGCACAGGGGGTCGGAACGAGCAGTACTTC
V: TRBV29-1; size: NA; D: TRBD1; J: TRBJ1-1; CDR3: CSVPGQGGTEAFF; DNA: TGCAGCGTACCGGGACAGGGAGGCACTGAAGCTTTCTTT
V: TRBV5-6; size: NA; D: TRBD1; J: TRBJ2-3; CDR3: CASSLVRDSNTQYF; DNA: TGTGCCAGCAGCTTAGTCCGGGACAGTAATACGCAGTATTTT
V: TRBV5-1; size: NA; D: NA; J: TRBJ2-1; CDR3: CASSLPPGLSYNEQFF; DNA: TGCGCCAGCAGCTTGCCGCCTGGGCTCTCCTACAATGAGCAGTTCTTC
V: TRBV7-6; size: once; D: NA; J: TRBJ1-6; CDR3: CASSEAPGANNSPLHF; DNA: TGTGCCAGCAGCGAAGCCCCAGGGGCAAATAATTCACCCCTCCACTTT
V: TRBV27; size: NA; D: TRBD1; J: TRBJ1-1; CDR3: CASARFDRGNTEAFF; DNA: TGTGCCAGCGCGAGGTTCGACAGGGGGAACACTGAAGCTTTCTTT
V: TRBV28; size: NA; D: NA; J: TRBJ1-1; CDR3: CASSYVAEAFF; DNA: TGTGCCAGCAGTTACGTAGCTGAAGCTTTCTTT
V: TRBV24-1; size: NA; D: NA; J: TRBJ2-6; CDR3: CATAPAVGLTGTIQSGANVLTF; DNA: TGTGCCACCGCCCCCGCCGTGGGCCTGACAGGGACTATTCAATCTGGGGCCAACGTCCTGACTTTC
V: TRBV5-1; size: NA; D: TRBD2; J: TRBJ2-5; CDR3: CASSSGSRRGEETQYF; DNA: TGCGCCAGCAGCTCCGGAAGCCGGCGGGGGGAAGAGACCCAGTACTTC
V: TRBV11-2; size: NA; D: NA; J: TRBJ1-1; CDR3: CASSLKGTSPIAEAFF; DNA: TGTGCCAGCAGCTTAAAGGGCACCAGTCCGATAGCTGAAGCTTTCTTT
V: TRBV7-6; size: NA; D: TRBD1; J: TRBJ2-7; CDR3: CASSPWGATGGREQYF; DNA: TGTGCCAGCAGCCCTTGGGGCGCGACAGGGGGCCGGGAGCAGTACTTC
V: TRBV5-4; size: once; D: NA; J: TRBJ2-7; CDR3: CASSSGDSYEQYF; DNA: TGTGCCAGCAGCTCCGGGGACTCCTACGAGCAGTACTTC
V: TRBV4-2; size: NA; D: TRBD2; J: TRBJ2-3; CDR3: CASSQASLAGAERTDTQYF; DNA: TGTGCCAGCAGCCAAGCGAGTCTAGCGGGGGCAGAGAGGACAGATACGCAGTATTTT
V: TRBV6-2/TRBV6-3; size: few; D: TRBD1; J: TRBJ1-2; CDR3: CASSSDRGYGYTF; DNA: TGTGCCAGCAGTTCCGACAGGGGCTATGGCTACACCTTC
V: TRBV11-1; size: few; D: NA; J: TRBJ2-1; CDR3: CASGTVSSYNEQFF; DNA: TGTGCCAGCGGTACAGTTAGCTCCTACAATGAGCAGTTCTTC
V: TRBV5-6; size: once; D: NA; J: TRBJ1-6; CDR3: CASSFRQASYNSPLHF; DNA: TGTGCCAGCAGCTTCAGACAGGCCTCCTATAATTCACCCCTCCACTTT
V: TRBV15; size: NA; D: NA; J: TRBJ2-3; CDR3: CATSRQGVGPGTDTQYF; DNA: TGTGCCACCAGCAGACAAGGCGTAGGCCCCGGTACAGATACGCAGTATTTT
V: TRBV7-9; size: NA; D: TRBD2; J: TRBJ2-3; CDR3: CASSLGRTSGGAGDTQYF; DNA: TGTGCCAGCAGCTTAGGACGGACTAGCGGGGGGGCAGGAGATACGCAGTATTTT
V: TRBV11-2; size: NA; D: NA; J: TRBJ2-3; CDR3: CASSQGRDRKRDTQYF; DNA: TGTGCCAGCAGCCAGGGGAGGGACCGGAAAAGGGATACGCAGTATTTT
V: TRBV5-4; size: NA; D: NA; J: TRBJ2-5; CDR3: CASSLGQMEETQYF; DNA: TGTGCCAGCAGCTTGGGACAGATGGAAGAGACCCAGTACTTC
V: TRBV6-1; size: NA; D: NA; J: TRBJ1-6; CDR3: CASSEWGIGSPLHF; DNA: TGTGCCAGCAGTGAGTGGGGGATCGGTTCACCCCTCCACTTT
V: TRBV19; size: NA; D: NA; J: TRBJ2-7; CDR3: CASSKQGGYYEQYF; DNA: TGTGCCAGTAGTAAACAGGGAGGCTACTACGAGCAGTACTTC
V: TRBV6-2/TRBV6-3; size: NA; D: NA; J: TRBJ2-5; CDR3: CASSYPRGGSQETQYF; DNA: TGTGCCAGCAGTTACCCCAGGGGTGGCAGCCAAGAGACCCAGTACTTC
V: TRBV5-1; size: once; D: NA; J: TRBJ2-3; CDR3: CASSSAAPDTQYF; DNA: TGCGCCAGCAGCTCAGCGGCCCCAGATACGCAGTATTTT
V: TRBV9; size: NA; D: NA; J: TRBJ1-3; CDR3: CASSAAQAGAGNTIYF; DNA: TGTGCCAGCAGCGCCGCTCAGGCGGGCGCGGGAAACACCATATATTTT
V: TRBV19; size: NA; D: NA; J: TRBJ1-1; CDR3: CASSIKGREGTEAFF; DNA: TGTGCCAGTAGTATAAAGGGCAGGGAGGGCACTGAAGCTTTCTTT
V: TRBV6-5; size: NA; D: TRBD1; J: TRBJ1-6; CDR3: CAIGTGRNSPLHF; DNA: TGTGCCATCGGGACAGGGAGGAATTCACCCCTCCACTTT
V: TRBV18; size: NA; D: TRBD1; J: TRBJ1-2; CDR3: CASSPVGQGAPSNYGYTF; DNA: TGTGCCAGCTCACCGGTGGGGCAGGGGGCCCCTTCTAACTATGGCTACACCTTC
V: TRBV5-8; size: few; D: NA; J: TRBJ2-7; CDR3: CASSSRGRYEQYF; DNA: TGTGCCAGCAGCTCCAGGGGTCGGTACGAGCAGTACTTC
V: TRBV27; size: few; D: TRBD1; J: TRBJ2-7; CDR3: CASSLDRGLNPQYF; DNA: TGTGCCAGCAGTCTAGACAGGGGCCTTAACCCACAGTACTTC